This entry describes one T cell receptor (beta chain). Its antigen remains unknown. Assembly of TCR beta libraries relied on iRepertoire HTBI primers together with Arm-PCR of CDR3 regions. TCRdb passed the multiplex PCR reads through MiXCR, listing each CDR3 protein once. The sample has about 330,000 distinct CDR3 sequences, about a sixth seen once. Time point given: newly diagnosed GD, antithyroid drugs for less than 3 months. From RNA extracted from PBMCs, the TCR library was made. The sample is drawn from a study of regulatory T cells in long-lasting Graves disease. General study findings and limits: Patients with persistent disease shared 2,500 or so public clonotypes, outpacing the approximately 970 shared by new patients. When disease was persistent, TRBV28, TRBJ1-2 and TRBJ2-5 were the favored segments.

CDR1 and CDR2 from the germline V gene are KGHSH and LQKENI. The junction had 7 bases not matched to a gene; V was cut back by 1 base and J by 6 bases. The CDR3 is 16 amino acids. These records were also assigned to another study, of T cells in Graves' hyperthyroidism and ophthalmopathy. As that report states: On the basis of clinical symptoms, serum thyroxine and TRAb, thyroid ultrasound and orbital computed tomography, diagnoses were made. An initial round of RT-PCR targeting the TCR CDR3 relied on the HTBI primer set.

This TCR was recovered from a woman aged 18 to 35 with Graves disease. Here the sequenced sample was peripheral blood mononuclear cells (PBMCs), taken at new diagnosis, from a patient treated with antithyroid drugs. This chain joins TRBV18 and TRBJ2-2; 8 bases fit TRBD2. The CDR3 DNA follows: TGTGCCAGCTCACCACAGCCAGCGGGAGCTGCCGGGGAGCTGTTTTTT. Translated, it gives CASSPQPAGAAGELFF. The full variable domain, with the rest looked up from reference TRBV18 and TRBJ2-2, is NAGVMQNPRHLVRRRGQEARLRCSPMKGHSHVYWYRQLPEEGLKFMVYLQKENIIDESGMPKERFSAEFPKEGPSILRIQQVVRGDSAAYFCASSPQPAGAAGELFFGEGSRLTVL.